Following are 32 T cell receptor beta chains from one sample sequenced in a study of cytomegalovirus exposure and HLA in healthy donors. PCR used 60 Vbeta primers and 13 Jbeta primers. This table comes from immunoSEQ multiplex PCR, and its TCRdb copy is limited to in-frame clones, with some not included. The table has about 170,000 clones, 84% seen once. Sample: PBMCs. These receptors came from a boy aged 2-15 years in good health and CMV-seronegative.

This clone has just one count. V and J are TRBV19 and TRBJ1-5, with a possible D match to TRBD1 (6 bases). Trimming took 10 bases from V and 7 from J, leaving 20 bases between them. Germline V gene lookup returns CDR1 LNHDA and CDR2 SQIVND (reference sequence). The CDR3 has 14 residues. The CDR3 reads CATKVEGGRQPQHF. The CDR3 DNA follows: TGTGCCACCAAAGTGGAGGGGGGGCGGCAGCCCCAGCATTTT.

This chain joins TRBV12-5 and TRBJ2-1, with D possibly matching TRBD2 (6 bases). This CDR3 contains 15 residues. The germline V gene has CDR1 LGHNT and CDR2 FRNRAP. Trimming stripped 1 base from V and 4 bases from J, with 11 bases between. Here the CDR3 reads CASGLGASEYNEQFF. In DNA, the CDR3 is TGTGCTAGTGGTTTGGGGGCTAGCGAATACAATGAGCAGTTCTTC.

The chain carries TRBV6-5 and TRBJ2-7; 8 nucleotides agree with TRBD1. With 5 bases clipped from V and 2 bases from J, the junction kept 5 bases outside the gene matches. The length of the CDR3 is 14 residues. Germline CDR1 MNHEY, CDR2 SVGAGI. In DNA form, the CDR3 reads TGTGCCAGCAGTAACCAGGGGGCGCCCTACGAGCAGTACTTC. Translated, it gives CASSNQGAPYEQYF.

This clone showed up just once. The gene calls are TRBV19 and TRBJ2-4; TRBD1 aligns across 7 bases. The CDR3 contains 16 residues. V lost 4 bases to trimming and J lost 3 bases; unmatched junction nucleotides: 9. Germline V gene lookup returns CDR1 LNHDA and CDR2 SQIVND (reference sequence). CDR3 sequence reads: CASSTGTVAFKNIQYF. The CDR3 region has the DNA TGTGCCAGTAGTACCGGGACAGTCGCTTTCAAAAACATTCAGTACTTC.

This sequence joins TRBV11-2 and TRBJ2-3, with 10 bases matching TRBD2. Germline V gene sequence: CDR1 SGHAT, CDR2 FQNNGV. The CDR3 is made up of 16 amino acids. V was clipped by 4 bases and J by 2 bases; unmatched bases: 6. The CDR3: CASSSYLAGATDTQYF. In nucleotides, the CDR3 is TGTGCCAGCAGCTCCTATCTAGCGGGAGCCACAGATACGCAGTATTTT.

V and J are TRBV28 and TRBJ2-4; a weak D match, TRBD1 (6 bases). The germline CDR1 and CDR2 sequences are MDHEN and SYDVKM. The germline V and J ends were trimmed by 6 bases and 5 bases, with 20 bases remaining between them. The CDR3 has 16 amino acids. CDR3 DNA sequence: TGTGCCAGCAGCCCGCCCGACAGGCCAAGGGAAAACATTCAGTACTTC. This sequence encodes CASSPPDRPRENIQYF.

This clone occurred once. This chain uses TRBV10-3 with TRBJ2-1, with D tentatively TRBD2 (5 bases). V gave up 6 bases and J gave up 0 bases, with 15 bases separating them. This CDR3 is built from 16 residues. Germline lookup yields CDR1 ENHRY and CDR2 SYGVKD. CDR3 sequence reads: CAIRDSALSSYNEQFF. CDR3 coding DNA: TGTGCCATCAGAGATAGCGCCCTGAGCTCCTACAATGAGCAGTTCTTC.

The V and J genes are TRBV2 and TRBJ1-1; no clear D gene. Trimming cost V 2 bases and J 1 base, with 11 bases left between them. Looked up from germline, CDR1 is SNHLY and CDR2 is FYNNEI. This CDR3 is 15 amino acids long. CDR3 sequence reads: CASSEIALRNTEAFF. In nucleotides, the CDR3 is TGTGCCAGCAGTGAAATTGCCCTCAGGAACACTGAAGCTTTCTTT.

CDR3 bases: TGTGCCAGCAGCTTGGAGAGAGGGGGCATATACGAGCAGTACTTC. It yields the protein CASSLERGGIYEQYF. V and J are TRBV5-8 and TRBJ2-7; 7 nucleotides align to TRBD1. From germline, CDR1 is SGHTS and CDR2 YDEGEE. J gave up 4 bases and V 0 bases, and 7 bases lay outside the gene matches. CDR3 length: 15 residues.

The gene calls are TRBV28 and TRBJ2-2; 7 bases are shared with TRBD1. Germline CDR1 is MDHEN and CDR2 is SYDVKM. The CDR3 is made up of 13 amino acids. CDR3 nucleotides: TGTGTCTCAAACAGGGGAGAAACCGGGGAGCTGTTTTTT. This codes for CVSNRGETGELFF.

The chain combines TRBV5-6 with TRBJ2-1; 14 bases fit TRBD2. The germline gives CDR1 SGHDT, CDR2 YYEEEE. CDR3 length: 18 residues. The V and J ends lost 1 base and 7 bases, in that order; junction bases with no gene match: 10. In DNA, the CDR3 is TGTGCCAGCAGCTTGATCCCCGGGACTAGCGGGAGTTGGAATGAGCAGTTCTTC. Its protein is CASSLIPGTSGSWNEQFF.

This clone came up once. CDR3 nucleotide sequence: TGTGCCAGCAGTTTTAGCGGGAGGGCCTTAGACGAGCAGTACTTC. Translated: CASSFSGRALDEQYF. This chain joins TRBV28 and TRBJ2-7; 11 bases align to TRBD2. The germline gives CDR1 MDHEN, CDR2 SYDVKM. The CDR3 covers 15 residues. V lost 3 bases and J lost 5; bases outside the gene matches: 6.

The chain uses TRBV19 and TRBJ1-1; D may be TRBD1 (5 bases). The CDR3 is 14 residues long. V was clipped by 5 bases and J by 1 base, with 11 bases between them. CDR1 and CDR2 (germline): LNHDA, SQIVND (reference sequence). The CDR3 nucleotides are TGTGCCAGTAGTCCCCTGGGGCAGAACACTGAAGCTTTCTTT. Protein: CASSPLGQNTEAFF.

The chain has TRBV4-1 and TRBJ2-5, with D perhaps matching TRBD1 (5 bases). The J call may be faulty, since TRBJ2-7 better matches the DNA end. The CDR3 is 14 residues long. CDR1 and CDR2 from the germline V gene are MGHRA and YSYEKL. The CDR3 is CASSQDGAPDEQYF. The DNA of the CDR3 is TGCGCCAGCAGCCAAGATGGGGCTCCGGACGAGCAGTACTTC.

V gene TRBV11-2 combines with J gene TRBJ2-3; TRBD2 agrees at 11 bases. The CDR3 extends over 16 amino acids. The germline V gene encodes CDR1 SGHAT and CDR2 FQNNGV. Trimming removed 1 base from V and 5 bases from J; junction bases left unmatched: 5. CDR3 nucleotide sequence: TGTGCCAGCAGCTTAGCAATAGCGGGAGGGGTAGATACGCAGTATTTT. Translation gives CASSLAIAGGVDTQYF.

The rearrangement links TRBV5-8 to TRBJ2-7; D unresolved. Germline V gene data show CDR1 as SGHTS and CDR2 as YDEGEE. This CDR3 region has 15 residues. The V gene lost 0 bases and the J gene lost 0 bases, with 10 bases spanning the gap. CDR3 DNA: TGTGCCAGCAGCTTGGCCACTGACAACTCCTACGAGCAGTACTTC. Its translation: CASSLATDNSYEQYF.

Written as DNA, the CDR3 is TGCGCCAGCAGCTTGGCATGGGGGGGGATCTACGAGCAGTACTTC. Protein: CASSLAWGGIYEQYF. This chain connects TRBV5-1 to TRBJ2-7; 7 bases agree with TRBD2. This CDR3 comprises 15 residues. The ends lost 0 bases at V and 3 bases at J; junction bases unmatched: 6. The V gene's germline CDR1 is SGHRS and CDR2 YFSETQ.

The chain carries TRBV14 and TRBJ2-7; D ambiguous. Between the trimmed V and J ends, which lost 4 bases and 4 bases, there was a span of 8 bases. This CDR3 spans 12 amino acids. CDR1 is SGHDN and CDR2 is FVKESK in the germline V gene. The CDR3 region is CASSPRRYEQYF. CDR3 sequence (DNA): TGTGCCAGCAGCCCCCGGAGATACGAGCAGTACTTC.

This chain uses TRBV6-5 with TRBJ2-3; D not resolved. The CDR3 loop spans 14 amino acids. V gave up 2 bases and J gave up 2 bases, with 8 bases separating them. CDR1 and CDR2 from the germline V gene are MNHEY and SVGAGI. The CDR3 nucleotides read TGTGCCAGCAGTTACCACAAAAACACAGATACGCAGTATTTT. It encodes CASSYHKNTDTQYF.

This clone was seen only once. The chain uses TRBV19 and TRBJ2-5, with TRBD2 identical over 8 bases. The CDR3 is 14 amino acids. Germline V gives CDR1 LNHDA, CDR2 SQIVND (reference sequence). V lost 5 bases and J lost 4; bases outside the gene matches: 6. The DNA for the CDR3 is TGTGCCAGTAGTCGGCTAGCGGGTATAGAGACCCAGTACTTC. This translates into CASSRLAGIETQYF.

The rearrangement links TRBV28 to TRBJ2-7, with D perhaps matching TRBD1 (6 bases). The germline V gene has CDR1 MDHEN and CDR2 SYDVKM. The CDR3 totals 16 residues. V was trimmed by 4 bases and J by 2 bases, leaving 18 bases between them. The CDR3 sequence: CASSSPGTLLTYEQYF. The CDR3 DNA reads as TGTGCCAGCAGTTCTCCCGGGACACTGCTTACCTACGAGCAGTACTTC.

This clone has just one count. The chain links TRBV5-1 to TRBJ1-1; 8 bases map to TRBD1. V shed 1 base, J shed 5 bases, and the junction held 10 bases outside the gene matches. The CDR3 has 16 amino acids. Germline V gene data show CDR1 as SGHRS and CDR2 as YFSETQ. CDR3 coding DNA: TGCGCCAGCAGCTTGTTTTTGAACAGGGGGAGGACTGAAGCTTTCTTT. Residues: CASSLFLNRGRTEAFF.

In its sample, this clone was seen a few times. This chain connects TRBV7-2 to TRBJ1-3; 10 positions agree with TRBD1. CDR1 and CDR2 (germline): SGHTA, FQGNSA. With V trimmed by 5 bases and J by 7 bases, 8 bases remained unmatched. This CDR3 comprises 15 residues. The DNA for the CDR3 is TGTGCCAGCAGCCCCTGGGACAGGGGTGGGAACACCATATATTTT. This gives the protein CASSPWDRGGNTIYF.

The rearrangement joins TRBV27 to TRBJ2-1; 7 nucleotides match TRBD1. V shed 3 bases and J 4 bases; nucleotides not matched to a gene: 9. Per the germline V gene, CDR1 is MNHEY and CDR2 is SMNVEV (reference sequence). The CDR3 is made up of 16 amino acids. CDR3 region: CASSLDGTDGYNEQFF. DNA for the CDR3: TGTGCCAGCAGTTTGGATGGGACAGACGGTTACAATGAGCAGTTCTTC.

The CDR3 coding sequence is TGTGCCAGCAGCCCCAACTCCCTATTTCAGCCCCAGCATTTT. Protein: CASSPNSLFQPQHF. The V call is TRBV16, the J call TRBJ1-5; no reliable D call. Per germline, CDR1 KGHSY and CDR2 FQNENV. The length of the CDR3 is 14 residues. Deletions cut 4 bases from V and 6 bases from J, with 13 bases between.

The chain joins TRBV5-4 to TRBJ1-4; possibly TRBD1 for D (6 bases). CDR3 length: 16 amino acids. Germline V gives CDR1 SGHNT, CDR2 YYREEE (reference sequence). The germline V and J ends were trimmed by 4 bases and 8 bases, with 21 bases remaining between them. In nucleotides, the CDR3 is TGTGCCAGCAGCACCCGGACAGACGGGGCTTTCGAAAAACTGTTTTTT. Protein product: CASSTRTDGAFEKLFF.

The J gene is TRBJ2-7, the V gene TRBV18, with a weak D call TRBD2 (7 bases). V lost 4 bases and J lost 3, with 16 bases in between. The germline V gene has CDR1 KGHSH and CDR2 LQKENI. The CDR3 extends over 15 amino acids. CDR3 residues: CASSLLPGGGYEQYF. Here the CDR3 DNA reads TGTGCCAGCTCACTTCTTCCGGGGGGCGGCTACGAGCAGTACTTC. The complete variable domain, with remaining parts taken from reference TRBV18 and TRBJ2-7, reads NAGVMQNPRHLVRRRGQEARLRCSPMKGHSHVYWYRQLPEEGLKFMVYLQKENIIDESGMPKERFSAEFPKEGPSILRIQQVVRGDSAAYFCASSLLPGGGYEQYFGPGTRLTVT.

V usage is TRBV4-1 and J usage is TRBJ2-1; the D gene is possibly TRBD2 (6 bases). CDR3 length equals 18 residues. The germline V gene has CDR1 MGHRA and CDR2 YSYEKL. With 1 base removed from V and 0 bases from J, the gap between germline ends came to 16 bases. CDR3 coding DNA: TGCGCCAGCAGCCAAGTAAGAGGAGGGAGAGGCTCCTACAATGAGCAGTTCTTC. Translation: CASSQVRGGRGSYNEQFF.

Concerning this clone: This sample also contains other DNA sequences that code for the same CDR3. The genes are TRBV20-1 and TRBJ2-7; TRBD1 might be the D (5 bases). CDR1 is DFQATT, CDR2 SNEGSKA, per germline (reference sequence). This CDR3 region has 11 residues. With 3 bases removed from V and 4 bases from J, the gap between germline ends came to 7 bases. This CDR3 reads CSARGPYEQYF. In DNA, the CDR3 is TGCAGTGCTAGGGGGCCATACGAGCAGTACTTC.

This chain links TRBV28 with TRBJ1-3, with TRBD1 identical over 8 bases. V was clipped by 3 bases and J by 6 bases; unmatched bases: 1. There are 13 residues in the CDR3. Germline V gene sequence: CDR1 MDHEN, CDR2 SYDVKM. CDR3 amino acids: CASSFRGLNTIYF. The CDR3, as DNA: TGTGCCAGCAGTTTCAGGGGGCTAAACACCATATATTTT.

The CDR3 DNA is TGTGCCAGCAGTTCAAGGACTAGCGCCTCCTACGAGCAGTACTTC. Protein product: CASSSRTSASYEQYF. The rearrangement uses TRBV6-6 and TRBJ2-7, with 9 bases lining up with TRBD2. The CDR3 is made up of 15 amino acids. Germline V CDR1 and CDR2: MNHNY, SVGAGI (reference sequence). V gave up 4 bases and J gave up 0 bases; unmatched junction bases: 4.

The table lists this clone with a few counts. The chain uses TRBV5-6 and TRBJ2-7; 10 bases match TRBD1. The CDR3 spans 12 residues. The V gene's germline CDR1 is SGHDT and CDR2 YYEEEE. The V gene end was trimmed by 4 bases and the J gene end by 10 bases; junction bases not matched to a gene: 5. The CDR3 nucleotides read TGTGCCAGCAGCCGGGACAGGGGAGGACAGTACTTC. It encodes CASSRDRGGQYF.